The T cell receptor (beta chain) described here comes from a study of blood T cell repertoires in COVID-19. The protocol was immunoSEQ multiplex PCR, while the TCRdb copy is restricted to in-frame clones and leaves out a portion. The top ten clones hold roughly 3.2% of a sample with around 190,000 clones, around 83% of them seen once. This TCR was sampled from a woman aged 25 to 39 who had been exposed to COVID-19. Sequencing was done on a sample of PBMCs or T cells enriched from blood (not recorded which).

The CDR3 protein is CASSQDVSLADYNEQFF. Here the CDR3 DNA reads TGTGCCAGCAGCCAAGATGTCTCCCTAGCGGACTACAATGAGCAGTTCTTC. The rearrangement joins TRBV4-2 to TRBJ2-1; 7 nucleotides line up with TRBD2. The CDR3 runs 17 residues. V gave up 0 bases and J gave up 3 bases; unmatched junction bases: 8. CDR1 and CDR2 from the germline V gene are LGHNA and YNFKEQ.